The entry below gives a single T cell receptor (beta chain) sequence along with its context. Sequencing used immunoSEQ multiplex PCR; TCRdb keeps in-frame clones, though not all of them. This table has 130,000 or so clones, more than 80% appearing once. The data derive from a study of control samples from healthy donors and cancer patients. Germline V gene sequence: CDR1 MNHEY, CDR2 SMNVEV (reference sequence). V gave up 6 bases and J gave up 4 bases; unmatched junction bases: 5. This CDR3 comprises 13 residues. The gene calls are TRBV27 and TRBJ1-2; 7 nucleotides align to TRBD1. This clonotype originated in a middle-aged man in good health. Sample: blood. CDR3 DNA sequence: TGTGCCAGCAGCCTGGACAGGTCCTATGGCTACACCTTC. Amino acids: CASSLDRSYGYTF.